This T cell receptor beta chain was obtained from a study of OX40 agonist ivuxolimab in advanced cancers. Study-wide context: Every 2 weeks, patients got intravenous ivuxolimab at one of six dose levels (0.01-10 mg/kg).

Study-wide points: Normalized expansion of T-cell clones was also low for some nonresponders.

Looked up from germline, CDR1 is SGHRS and CDR2 is YFSETQ. This CDR3 spans 15 amino acids. Losses at the gene ends were 1 base for V and 5 bases for J; bases not matched to a gene: 5. Concerning this clone: The antigen remains undetermined.

Data came from immunoSEQ multiplex PCR; TCRdb stores just in-frame clones and leaves some out. The sample shows roughly 58,000 clones, 65% to 85% of them seen only once. The clonotype was recovered from an adult with an advanced solid tumor such as melanoma, head and neck, liver or kidney cancer. The sequencing here drew on CD4+ or CD8+ T cells sorted from blood, taken in a trial of the OX40 agonist ivuxolimab. The genes are TRBV5-1 and TRBJ2-5, with TRBD2 matching over 10 bases. This chain's CDR3 is CASSLKPSGGETQYF. The CDR3 DNA reads as TGCGCCAGCAGCTTGAAGCCTAGCGGGGGCGAGACCCAGTACTTC.